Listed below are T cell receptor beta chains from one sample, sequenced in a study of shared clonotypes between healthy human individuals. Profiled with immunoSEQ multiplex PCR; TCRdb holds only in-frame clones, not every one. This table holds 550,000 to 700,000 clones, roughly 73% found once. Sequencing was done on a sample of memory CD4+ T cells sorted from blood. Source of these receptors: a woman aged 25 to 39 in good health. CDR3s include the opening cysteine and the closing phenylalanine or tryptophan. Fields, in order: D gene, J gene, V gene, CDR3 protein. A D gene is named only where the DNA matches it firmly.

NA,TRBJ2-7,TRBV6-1,CASGVVRGYEQYF
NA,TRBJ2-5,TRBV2,CASSYGSGAGTQYF
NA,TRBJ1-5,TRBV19,CASKGRSYSNQPQHF
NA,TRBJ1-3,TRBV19,CASRPSAISGNTIYF
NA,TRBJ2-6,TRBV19,CASKSGVGANVLTF
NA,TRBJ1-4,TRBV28,CASTHNEKLFF
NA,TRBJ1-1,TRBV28,CASSRGTSGETEAFF
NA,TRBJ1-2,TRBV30,CAHSGFGPSYGYTF
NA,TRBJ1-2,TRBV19,CASTPYGAVAGYTF
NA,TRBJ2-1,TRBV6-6,CASSYRGQSYNEQFF
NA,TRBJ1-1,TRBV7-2,CASSLVEGVHTEAFF
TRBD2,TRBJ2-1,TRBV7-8,CASSPRTSRLQFF
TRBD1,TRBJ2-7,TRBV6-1,CASRINRGTYEQYF
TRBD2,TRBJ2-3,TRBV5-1,CASSPETSPGHTDTQYF
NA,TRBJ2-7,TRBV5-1,CASSLASVRVGEQYF
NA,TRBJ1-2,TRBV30,CAWSQGHYGYTF
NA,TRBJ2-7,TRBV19,CASSIAGTASPEQYF
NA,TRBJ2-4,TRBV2,CASREGVLAKNIQYF
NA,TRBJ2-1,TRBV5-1,CASSLSGSYNEQFF
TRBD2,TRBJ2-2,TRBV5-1,CASSRTSGRAGELFF
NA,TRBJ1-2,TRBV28,CASSSPGRVYGYTF
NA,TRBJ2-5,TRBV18,CASSPNTALQETQYF
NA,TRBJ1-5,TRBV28,CASRGGGLSNQPQHF
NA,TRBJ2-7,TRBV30,CAWSGIATEEYF
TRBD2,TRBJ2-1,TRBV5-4,CASSGSGGYNEQFF
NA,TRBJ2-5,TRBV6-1,CASSWTAFQETQYF
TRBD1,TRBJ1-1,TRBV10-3,CAISGTGQATTEAFF
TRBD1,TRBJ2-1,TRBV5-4,CASSLDRGRYNEQFF
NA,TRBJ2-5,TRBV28,CASGRGARETQYF
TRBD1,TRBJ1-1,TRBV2,CASTRDRESHEAFF
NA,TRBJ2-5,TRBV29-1,CSVPGEGGQETQYF
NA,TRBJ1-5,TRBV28,CASSLTGANQPQHF
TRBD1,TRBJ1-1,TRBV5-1,CASSLEGQGGDTEAFF
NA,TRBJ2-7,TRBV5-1,CASGDGQPHEQYF
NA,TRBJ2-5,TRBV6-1,CASSSVLVETQYF
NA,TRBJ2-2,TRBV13,CASNKEGRGTGELFF
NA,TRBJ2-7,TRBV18,CASSPRSGEDEQYF
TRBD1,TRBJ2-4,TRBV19,CASSTGTGDFGAKNIQYF
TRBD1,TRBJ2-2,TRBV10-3,CAISAQGQGAGAGELFF
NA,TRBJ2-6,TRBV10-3,CAISESGGQSSGANVLTF
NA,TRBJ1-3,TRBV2,CASSEAPSGNTIYF
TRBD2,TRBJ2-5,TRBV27,CASHKRGQETQYF
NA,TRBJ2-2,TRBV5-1,CASREGVTGELFF
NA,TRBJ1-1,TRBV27,CASSLFPVIHTEAFF
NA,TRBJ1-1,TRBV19,CASTQEGVGTEAFF
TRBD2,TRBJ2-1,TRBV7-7,CASSLLAELEQFF